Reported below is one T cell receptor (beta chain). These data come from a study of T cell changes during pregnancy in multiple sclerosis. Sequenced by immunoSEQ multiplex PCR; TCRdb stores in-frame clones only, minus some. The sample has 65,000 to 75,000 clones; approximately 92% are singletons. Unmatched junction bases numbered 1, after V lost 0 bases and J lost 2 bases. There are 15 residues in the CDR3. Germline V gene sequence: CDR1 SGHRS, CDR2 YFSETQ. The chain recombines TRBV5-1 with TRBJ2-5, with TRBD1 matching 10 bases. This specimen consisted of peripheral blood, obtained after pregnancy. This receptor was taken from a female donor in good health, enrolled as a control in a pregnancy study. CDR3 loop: CASSLGQGAQETQYF. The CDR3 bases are TGCGCCAGCAGCTTGGGACAGGGGGCGCAAGAGACCCAGTACTTC.